This TCR beta chain comes out of a study of blood T cell repertoires in COVID-19. Study information: Whether acute or convalescent, the COVID-19 samples came from the United States, Italy and Spain. T cells, B-cell-depleted T cells, or PBMCs provided the cDNA or gDNA that served as material.

In the study's own analysis: Scientists estimated how many nucleated cells there were by amplifying reference gene primers. The table came from immunoSEQ multiplex PCR; TCRdb's copy has only in-frame clones and leaves some out. Clonal size and the V and J genes are those of that table, whereas D and trimming came from the DNA. The data hold about 88,000 clones, with 88% observed a single time. Germline lookup yields CDR1 SQVTM and CDR2 ANQGSEA. This CDR3 is 11 amino acids long. V was clipped by 3 bases and J by 4 bases, with 6 bases between them. The V gene is TRBV29-1, the J gene TRBJ1-2, with a possible D match to TRBD1 (5 bases). Sequenced input: peripheral blood. The receptor comes from a woman over 75 with acute or convalescent COVID-19. CDR3 in amino acids: CSVETVYGYTF. CDR3 bases: TGCAGCGTTGAGACAGTCTATGGCTACACCTTC.